This T cell receptor beta chain was obtained from a study of shared T cell receptors in the human thymus. CDR1 SGHTA and CDR2 FQGNSA come from the germline V gene. CDR3 size: 15 residues. Trimming cost V 1 base and J 6 bases; bases outside gene matches: 2. The method was immunoSEQ multiplex PCR; TCRdb's version includes in-frame clones alone and lacks a portion of them. Among about 660,000 clones listed, roughly 88% were seen once. These records were also assigned to another study, of human thymus T cells. That report adds: Donation was from healthy Finnish infants who were having corrective surgery that addressed congenital heart defects. The source of the thymus tissue was resections taken during corrective heart surgery. The authors found apparently biased V and J gene usage in thymic and blood repertoires. Related studies found that unrelated individuals share highly overlapping thymic repertoires.

The sample was thymocytes. The rearrangement uses TRBV7-2 and TRBJ2-3; 12 nucleotides line up with TRBD2. The receptor comes from a boy under two years old with a congenital heart defect. CDR3 nucleotides: TGTGCCAGCAGCTTAGAGGGACTAGCGGGCGATACGCAGTATTTT. The encoded protein is CASSLEGLAGDTQYF.